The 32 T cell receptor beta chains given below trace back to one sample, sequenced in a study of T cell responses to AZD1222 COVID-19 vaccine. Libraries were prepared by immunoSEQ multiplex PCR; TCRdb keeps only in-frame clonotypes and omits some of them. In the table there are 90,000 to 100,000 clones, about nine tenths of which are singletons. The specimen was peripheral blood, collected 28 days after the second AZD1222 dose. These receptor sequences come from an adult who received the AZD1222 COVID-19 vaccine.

The CDR3 reads CASSSPGRGRGETQYF. CDR3 bases: TGTGCCAGCAGCTCCCCGGGGAGGGGGCGAGGGGAGACCCAGTACTTC. The chain is built from TRBV5-4 and TRBJ2-5; possibly TRBD1 or TRBD2 for D (7 bases each). Per the germline V gene, CDR1 is SGHNT and CDR2 is YYREEE (reference sequence). The CDR3 is 16 residues long. Trimming stripped 3 bases from V and 5 bases from J, with 20 bases between.

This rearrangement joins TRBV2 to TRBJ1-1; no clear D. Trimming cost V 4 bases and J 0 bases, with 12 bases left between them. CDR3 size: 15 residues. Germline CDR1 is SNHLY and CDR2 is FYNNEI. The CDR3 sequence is CASSALVQLNTEAFF. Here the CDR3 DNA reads TGTGCCAGCAGTGCGTTGGTACAGCTGAACACTGAAGCTTTCTTT.

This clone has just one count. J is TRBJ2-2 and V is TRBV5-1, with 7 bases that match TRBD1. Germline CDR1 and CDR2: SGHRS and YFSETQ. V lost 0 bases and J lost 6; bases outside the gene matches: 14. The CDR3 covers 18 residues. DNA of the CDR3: TGCGCCAGCAGCTTGGTGGATAGACAGGGTCTGGGGGCCGGGGAGCTGTTTTTT. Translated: CASSLVDRQGLGAGELFF.

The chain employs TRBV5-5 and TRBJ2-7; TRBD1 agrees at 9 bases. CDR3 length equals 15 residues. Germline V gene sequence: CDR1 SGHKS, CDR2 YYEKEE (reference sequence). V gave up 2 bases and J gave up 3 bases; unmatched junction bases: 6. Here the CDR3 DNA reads TGTGCCAGCAGCTTTGTGGGACAGGGTCACTACGAGCAGTACTTC. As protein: CASSFVGQGHYEQYF.

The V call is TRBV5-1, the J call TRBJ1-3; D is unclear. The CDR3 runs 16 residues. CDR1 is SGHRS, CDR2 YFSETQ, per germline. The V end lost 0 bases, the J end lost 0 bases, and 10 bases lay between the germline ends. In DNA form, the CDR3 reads TGCGCCAGCAGCTTGGGGCGGGCAAACTCTGGAAACACCATATATTTT. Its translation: CASSLGRANSGNTIYF.

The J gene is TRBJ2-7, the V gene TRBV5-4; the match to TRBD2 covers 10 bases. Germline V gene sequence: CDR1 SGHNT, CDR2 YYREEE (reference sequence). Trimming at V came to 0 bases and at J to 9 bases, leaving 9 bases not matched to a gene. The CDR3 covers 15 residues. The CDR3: CASSLADLAGEVQYF. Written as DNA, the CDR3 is TGTGCCAGCAGCTTGGCCGACCTAGCGGGAGAGGTGCAGTACTTC.

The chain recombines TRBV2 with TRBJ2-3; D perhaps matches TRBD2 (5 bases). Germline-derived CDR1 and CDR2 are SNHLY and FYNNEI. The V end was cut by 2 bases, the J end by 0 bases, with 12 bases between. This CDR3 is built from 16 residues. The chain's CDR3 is CASSETRRVSTDTQYF. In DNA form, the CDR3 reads TGTGCCAGCAGTGAAACACGGCGGGTGAGCACAGATACGCAGTATTTT.

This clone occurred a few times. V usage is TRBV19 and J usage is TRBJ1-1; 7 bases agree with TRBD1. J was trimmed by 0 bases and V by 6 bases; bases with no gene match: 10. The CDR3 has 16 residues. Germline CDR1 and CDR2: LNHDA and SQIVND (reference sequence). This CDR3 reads CASRDREGRMNTEAFF. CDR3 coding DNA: TGTGCCAGTAGAGACAGGGAGGGGAGGATGAACACTGAAGCTTTCTTT.

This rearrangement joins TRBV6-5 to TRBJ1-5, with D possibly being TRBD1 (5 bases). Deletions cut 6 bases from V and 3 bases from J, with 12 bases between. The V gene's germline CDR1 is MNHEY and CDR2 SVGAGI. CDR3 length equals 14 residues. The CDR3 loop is CASRQQGSNQPQHF. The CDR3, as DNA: TGTGCCAGCAGACAGCAGGGATCCAATCAGCCCCAGCATTTT.

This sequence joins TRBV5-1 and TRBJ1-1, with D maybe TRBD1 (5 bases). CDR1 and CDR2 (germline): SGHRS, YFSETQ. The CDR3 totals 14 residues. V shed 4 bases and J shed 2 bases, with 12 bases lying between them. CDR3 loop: CASSAGTPNTEAFF. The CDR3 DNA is TGCGCCAGCAGCGCAGGGACTCCCAACACTGAAGCTTTCTTT. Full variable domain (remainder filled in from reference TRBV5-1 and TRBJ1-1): KAGVTQTPRYLIKTRGQQVTLSCSPISGHRSVSWYQQTPGQGLQFLFEYFSETQRNKGNFPGRFSGRQFSNSRSEMNVSTLELGDSALYLCASSAGTPNTEAFFGQGTRLTVV.

The CDR3 nucleotides are TGTGCCAGCAGCTTAATTTCCCCTACGATTGGAGGGTCTGAAGCTTTCTTT. This codes for CASSLISPTIGGSEAFF. The rearrangement links TRBV7-9 to TRBJ1-1, with D unclear. The V gene's germline CDR1 is SEHNR and CDR2 FQNEAQ (reference sequence). Trimming removed 2 bases from V and 6 bases from J, with 22 bases in between. The CDR3 is 17 amino acids.

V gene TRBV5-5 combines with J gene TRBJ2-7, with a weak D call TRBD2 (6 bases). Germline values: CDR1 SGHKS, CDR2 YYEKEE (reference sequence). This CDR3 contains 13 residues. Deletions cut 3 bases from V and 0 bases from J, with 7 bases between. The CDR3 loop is CASSWGDSYEQYF. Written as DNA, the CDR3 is TGTGCCAGCAGCTGGGGGGACTCCTACGAGCAGTACTTC.

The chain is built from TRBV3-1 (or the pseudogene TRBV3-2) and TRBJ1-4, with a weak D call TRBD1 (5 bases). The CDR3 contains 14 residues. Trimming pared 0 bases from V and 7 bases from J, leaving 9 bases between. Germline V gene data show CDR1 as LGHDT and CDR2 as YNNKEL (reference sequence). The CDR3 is CASSQEGRAEKLFF. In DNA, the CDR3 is TGTGCCAGCAGCCAAGAGGGCAGGGCTGAAAAACTGTTTTTT.

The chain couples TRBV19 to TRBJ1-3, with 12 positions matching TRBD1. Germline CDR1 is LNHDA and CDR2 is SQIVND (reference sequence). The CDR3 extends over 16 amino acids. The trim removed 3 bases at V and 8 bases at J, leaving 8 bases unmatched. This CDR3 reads CASSIVPGQGADTIYF. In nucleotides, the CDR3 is TGTGCCAGTAGTATCGTCCCGGGACAGGGGGCGGACACCATATATTTT.

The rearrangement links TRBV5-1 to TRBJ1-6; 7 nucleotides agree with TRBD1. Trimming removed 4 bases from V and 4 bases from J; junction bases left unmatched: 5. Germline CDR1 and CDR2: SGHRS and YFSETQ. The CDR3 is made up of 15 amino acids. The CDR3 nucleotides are TGCGCCAGCAGCGTGACAGGGACTTATAATTCACCCCTCCACTTT. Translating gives CASSVTGTYNSPLHF.

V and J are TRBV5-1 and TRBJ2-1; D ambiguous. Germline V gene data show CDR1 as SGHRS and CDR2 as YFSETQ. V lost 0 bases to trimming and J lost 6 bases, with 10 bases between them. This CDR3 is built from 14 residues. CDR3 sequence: CASSLDTQANEQFF. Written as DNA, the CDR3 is TGCGCCAGCAGCTTGGACACACAAGCCAATGAGCAGTTCTTC. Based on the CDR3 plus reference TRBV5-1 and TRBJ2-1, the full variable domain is KAGVTQTPRYLIKTRGQQVTLSCSPISGHRSVSWYQQTPGQGLQFLFEYFSETQRNKGNFPGRFSGRQFSNSRSEMNVSTLELGDSALYLCASSLDTQANEQFFGPGTRLTVL.

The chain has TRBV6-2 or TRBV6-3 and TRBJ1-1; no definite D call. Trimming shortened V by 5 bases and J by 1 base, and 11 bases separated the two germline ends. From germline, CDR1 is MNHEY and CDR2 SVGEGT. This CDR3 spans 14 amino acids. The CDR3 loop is CASSLEGWNTEAFF. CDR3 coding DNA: TGTGCCAGCAGTCTTGAGGGCTGGAACACTGAAGCTTTCTTT.

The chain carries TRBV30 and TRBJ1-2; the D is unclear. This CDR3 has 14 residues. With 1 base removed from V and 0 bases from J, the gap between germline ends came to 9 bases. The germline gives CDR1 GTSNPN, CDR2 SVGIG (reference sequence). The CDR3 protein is CAWSGIKTNYGYTF. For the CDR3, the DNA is TGTGCCTGGAGTGGGATTAAAACTAACTATGGCTACACCTTC.

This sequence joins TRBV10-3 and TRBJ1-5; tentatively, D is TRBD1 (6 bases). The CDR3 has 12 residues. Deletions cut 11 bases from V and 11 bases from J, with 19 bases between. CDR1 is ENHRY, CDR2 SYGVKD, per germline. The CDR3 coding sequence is TGTGCCGTATGGGGGCCCGGGCGGACCCAGCATTTT. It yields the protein CAVWGPGRTQHF.

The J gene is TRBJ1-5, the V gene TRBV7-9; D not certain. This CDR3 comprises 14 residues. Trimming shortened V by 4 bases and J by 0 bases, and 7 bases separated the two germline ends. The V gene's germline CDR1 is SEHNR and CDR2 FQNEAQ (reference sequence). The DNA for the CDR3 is TGTGCCAGCAGCTCCGGGTATAGCAATCAGCCCCAGCATTTT. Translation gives CASSSGYSNQPQHF.

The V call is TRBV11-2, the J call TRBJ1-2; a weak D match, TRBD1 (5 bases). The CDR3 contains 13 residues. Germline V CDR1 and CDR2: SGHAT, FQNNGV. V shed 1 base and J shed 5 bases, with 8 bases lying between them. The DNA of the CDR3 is TGTGCCAGCAGCTTAGGAGGGGCTTATGGCTACACCTTC. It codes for CASSLGGAYGYTF.

The CDR3 reads CASTRKSRAGFQETQYF. CDR3 in DNA: TGTGCCAGTACCCGTAAAAGTCGAGCGGGCTTCCAAGAGACCCAGTACTTC. The V and J genes are TRBV19 and TRBJ2-5; D possibly corresponds to TRBD2 (6 bases). The V gene's germline CDR1 is LNHDA and CDR2 SQIVND (reference sequence). CDR3 length: 17 residues. The ends were cut back, 7 bases at V and 1 base at J, with 22 bases in the middle.

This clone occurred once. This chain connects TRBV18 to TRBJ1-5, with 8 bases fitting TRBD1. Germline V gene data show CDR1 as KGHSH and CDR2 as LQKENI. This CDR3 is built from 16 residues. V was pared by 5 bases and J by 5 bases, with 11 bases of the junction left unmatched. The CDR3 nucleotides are TGTGCCAGCTCATCGTCTCTAGACAGGGGAGATCAGCCCCAGCATTTT. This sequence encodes CASSSSLDRGDQPQHF.

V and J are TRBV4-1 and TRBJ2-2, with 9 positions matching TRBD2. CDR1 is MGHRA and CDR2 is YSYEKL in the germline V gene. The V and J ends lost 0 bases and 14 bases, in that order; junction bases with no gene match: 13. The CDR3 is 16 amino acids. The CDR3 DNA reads TGCGCCAGCAGCCAAGATCGAACTAGCGGGTTATCCCACCTGTTTTTT. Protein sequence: CASSQDRTSGLSHLFF.

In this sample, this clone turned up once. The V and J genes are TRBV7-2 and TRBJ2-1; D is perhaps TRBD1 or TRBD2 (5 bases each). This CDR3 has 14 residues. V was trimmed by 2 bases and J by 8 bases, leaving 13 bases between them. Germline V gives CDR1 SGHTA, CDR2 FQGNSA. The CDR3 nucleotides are TGTGCCAGCAGCTTAATACGGGGCCCGCATGAGCAGTTCTTC. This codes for CASSLIRGPHEQFF.

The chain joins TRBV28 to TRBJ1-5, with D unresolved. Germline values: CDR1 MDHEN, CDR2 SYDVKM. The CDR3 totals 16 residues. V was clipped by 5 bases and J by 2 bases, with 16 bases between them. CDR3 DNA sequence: TGTGCCAGCAGTCCCCGTGGGCGGGCTGGCAATCAGCCCCAGCATTTT. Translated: CASSPRGRAGNQPQHF.

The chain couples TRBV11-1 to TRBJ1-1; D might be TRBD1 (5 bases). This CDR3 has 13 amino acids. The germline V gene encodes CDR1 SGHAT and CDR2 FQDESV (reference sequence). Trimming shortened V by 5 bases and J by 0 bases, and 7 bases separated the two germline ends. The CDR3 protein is CASSGHLNTEAFF. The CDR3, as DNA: TGTGCCAGCAGCGGACACTTGAACACTGAAGCTTTCTTT.

The CDR3 nucleotides read TGTGCCCTCGGGAGGGGAAGCAACACCGGGGAGCTGTTTTTT. This gives the protein CALGRGSNTGELFF. The rearrangement links TRBV16 to TRBJ2-2; 8 bases fit TRBD2. Germline V gene lookup returns CDR1 KGHSY and CDR2 FQNENV. Trimming cost V 11 bases and J 2 bases; bases outside gene matches: 7. CDR3 length equals 14 residues.

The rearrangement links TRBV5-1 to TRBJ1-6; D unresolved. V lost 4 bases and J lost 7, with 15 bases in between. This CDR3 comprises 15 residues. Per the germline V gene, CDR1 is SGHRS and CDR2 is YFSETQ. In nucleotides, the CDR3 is TGCGCCAGCAGCGAGACGGTTGAACGCAATTCACCCCTCCACTTT. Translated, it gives CASSETVERNSPLHF.

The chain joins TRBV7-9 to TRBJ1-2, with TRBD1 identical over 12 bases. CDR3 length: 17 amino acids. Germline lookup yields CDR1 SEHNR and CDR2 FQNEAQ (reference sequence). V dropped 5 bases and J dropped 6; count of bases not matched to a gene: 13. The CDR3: CASSPQGPGQGAHGYTF. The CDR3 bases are TGTGCCAGCAGCCCTCAAGGTCCGGGACAGGGGGCGCATGGCTACACCTTC.

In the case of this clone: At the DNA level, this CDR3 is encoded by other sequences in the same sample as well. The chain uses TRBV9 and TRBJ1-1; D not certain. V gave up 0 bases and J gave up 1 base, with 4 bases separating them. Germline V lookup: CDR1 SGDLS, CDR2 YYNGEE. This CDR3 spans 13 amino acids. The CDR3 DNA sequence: TGTGCCAGCAGCGTAGTCCAGAACACTGAAGCTTTCTTT. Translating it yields CASSVVQNTEAFF.

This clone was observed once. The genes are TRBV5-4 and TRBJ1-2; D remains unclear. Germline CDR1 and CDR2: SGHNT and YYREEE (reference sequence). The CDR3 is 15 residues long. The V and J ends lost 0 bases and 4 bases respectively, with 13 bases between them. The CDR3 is CASSLAQYPTYGYTF. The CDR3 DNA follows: TGTGCCAGCAGCTTGGCACAGTATCCTACCTATGGCTACACCTTC.